A single sample gave rise to the 2 T cell receptor beta chains below, sequenced in a study of cytomegalovirus exposure and HLA in healthy donors. 13 Jbeta primers and 60 Vbeta primers were used for the PCR. The protocol was immunoSEQ multiplex PCR, while the TCRdb copy is restricted to in-frame clones and leaves out a portion. This table has approximately 140,000 clones, 81% appearing once. Sequencing was carried out using PBMCs. All receptors come from a man younger than 35 in good health and CMV-seronegative.

This rearrangement joins TRBV14 to TRBJ1-2, with 8 bases fitting TRBD1. CDR3 length: 15 amino acids. The germline V gene encodes CDR1 SGHDN and CDR2 FVKESK. The J segment lost 13 bases and the V segment lost 5 bases, leaving 18 bases of the junction unmatched. CDR3 sequence reads: CASSEWDRRFGECTF. The CDR3 nucleotides are TGTGCCAGCAGCGAGTGGGACAGGCGGTTCGGGGAGTGCACCTTC.

In its sample, this clone was seen once. The chain combines TRBV4-3 with TRBJ1-1; 9 bases are shared with TRBD1. Trimming took 5 bases from V and 5 from J; bases not matched to a gene: 3. The V gene's germline CDR1 is LGHNA and CDR2 YSLEER. This CDR3 contains 13 residues. The CDR3 loop reads CASSDRGGTEAFF. The CDR3 DNA sequence: TGCGCCAGCAGCGACAGGGGGGGGACTGAAGCTTTCTTT.